This TCR beta chain derives from a study of blood T cell repertoires in COVID-19. For the study at large: COVID-19 samples, acute and convalescent, were from the United States, Italy and Spain. Sources were T cells, B-cell-depleted T cells, or PBMCs; the material itself was cDNA or gDNA.

V was trimmed by 0 bases and J by 5 bases, leaving 13 bases between them. The CDR3 is 16 amino acids. Germline V gives CDR1 MNHNS, CDR2 SASEGT. Participant age was roughly 18 to 95 years, and participants resided in roughly 25 US areas. Categorization into cohorts depended on clinical history that participants reported. Repertoires were generated with immunoSEQ multiplex PCR, while TCRdb's copy carries only in-frame clones and drops some. This sample has 200,000 or so clones, with about 85% found just once. The V and J genes are TRBV6-1 and TRBJ2-2; weak D call: TRBD1 (5 bases). The specimen sequenced was PBMCs or T cells enriched from blood (not recorded which). This sequence originates from a young man who had recovered from COVID-19. CDR3 bases: TGTGCCAGCAGTGAAGCGCGTCCCAGGGTTACCGGGGAGCTGTTTTTT. Its translation: CASSEARPRVTGELFF.